These T cell receptor beta chains were read from a single sample in a study of T cells in Graves' hyperthyroidism and ophthalmopathy. TCRdb used MiXCR to reprocess the multiplex PCR reads, holding one entry per CDR3 protein. The sample carries 550,000 to 700,000 distinct CDR3 sequences, 40% to 55% recorded once. Sequencing was done on a sample of peripheral blood or thyroid tissue (not recorded which). The receptor set was obtained from an adult woman with Graves' disease, either hyperthyroidism or ophthalmopathy (not recorded which). The CDR3 runs from the conserved cysteine through the conserved F or W. Each record gives: V gene, J gene, clone size, D gene, CDR3 protein, CDR3 DNA. D genes are given only for firm matches. Rows give clone size only sometimes, using once, few, many, or a class for an expanded clone.

TRBV4-2	TRBJ1-1	many	-	CASSQVGRRGEAFF	TGTGCCAGCAGCCAAGTCGGGCGGCGCGGTGAAGCTTTCTTT
TRBV18	TRBJ1-2	few	-	CASSPGITAYGYTF	TGTGCCAGCTCACCAGGAATAACGGCCTATGGCTACACCTTC
TRBV6-5	TRBJ1-3	many	-	CASRDTRGTIYF	TGTGCCAGCAGGGACACACGGGGCACCATATATTTT
TRBV15	TRBJ1-6	-	-	CATGSAPGQLNSPLHF	TGTGCCACCGGCAGTGCCCCGGGACAACTAAATTCACCCCTCCACTTT
TRBV12-3/TRBV12-4	TRBJ2-7	-	-	CASSQRGPEQYF	TGTGCCAGCAGTCAGAGGGGCCCAGAGCAGTACTTC
TRBV25-1	TRBJ2-2	-	TRBD1	CASRAPGQGAFGQNTGELFF	TGTGCCAGCAGAGCACCGGGACAGGGGGCTTTCGGGCAGAACACCGGGGAGCTGTTTTTT
TRBV7-8	TRBJ1-2	many	-	CASSLDQYGYTF	TGTGCCAGCAGCTTAGATCAGTATGGCTACACCTTC
TRBV7-2	TRBJ2-6	once	-	CASSLVSKGANVLTF	TGTGCCAGCAGCTTAGTTAGCAAAGGGGCCAACGTCCTGACTTTC
TRBV12-3/TRBV12-4	TRBJ2-7	many	TRBD2	CASSPAGGPFEQYF	TGTGCCAGCAGTCCAGCGGGAGGGCCGTTCGAGCAGTACTTC
TRBV28	TRBJ1-2	-	TRBD1	CARDRGQYGYTF	TGTGCTAGAGACCGGGGACAGTATGGCTACACCTTC
TRBV7-3	TRBJ2-5	-	TRBD2	CASSPSGVDTETQYF	TGTGCCAGCAGCCCTAGCGGTGTAGATACAGAGACTCAGTACTTC
TRBV7-9	TRBJ2-5	many	TRBD2	CASSLAGGPTETQYF	TGTGCCAGCAGCTTAGCGGGAGGGCCCACGGAGACCCAGTACTTC
TRBV10-1	TRBJ1-2	-	-	CASRPSGKDGYTF	TGCGCCAGCAGACCTAGCGGGAAAGATGGCTACACCTTC
TRBV14	TRBJ2-1	-	-	CASSQVTTYNEQFF	TGTGCCAGCAGCCAAGTCACTACTTACAATGAGCAGTTCTTC
TRBV15	TRBJ2-5	-	-	CATSIGVAVETQYF	TGTGCCACCAGCATCGGGGTTGCAGTGGAGACCCAGTACTTC
TRBV6-5	TRBJ2-5	-	-	CASSSLRQVVETQYF	TGTGCCAGCAGTTCACTGAGACAGGTGGTGGAGACCCAGTACTTC
TRBV12-3/TRBV12-4	TRBJ1-6	few	-	CASSLARNSPLHF	TGTGCCAGCAGTTTAGCGCGGAATTCACCCCTCCACTTT
TRBV10-3	TRBJ1-2	-	TRBD1	CATGDSLDGYTF	TGTGCCACCGGGGACAGCCTAGATGGCTACACCTTC
TRBV5-1	TRBJ2-2	-	-	CASSLVPSGELFF	TGCGCCAGCAGCTTGGTTCCGTCCGGGGAGCTGTTTTTT
TRBV7-2	TRBJ2-6	-	-	CASSLRAGASGANVLTF	TGTGCCAGCAGCTTACGGGCCGGGGCCTCTGGGGCCAACGTCCTGACTTTC
TRBV5-1	TRBJ2-2	once	-	CASSKIRTAENTGELSW	TGCGCCAGCAGCAAAATCAGGACGGCAGAGAACACCGGGGAGCTGTCTTGG
TRBV19	TRBJ1-3	many	-	CASRNPGTYASGNTIYF	TGTGCCAGTCGTAATCCCGGGACATACGCCTCTGGAAACACCATATATTTT
TRBV5-1	TRBJ1-2	-	-	CASSSRGGIRGYTF	TGCGCCAGCAGCTCACGCGGGGGAATACGAGGCTACACCTTC
TRBV10-3	TRBJ2-3	few	-	CAISDDLTDTQYF	TGTGCCATCAGTGACGACCTCACAGATACGCAGTATTTT
TRBV7-4	TRBJ2-5	-	-	CASSLRHLQETQYF	TGTGCCAGCAGTTTAAGACACCTCCAAGAGACCCAGTACTTC
TRBV7-9	TRBJ1-1	few	-	CASSFTEDTEAFF	TGTGCCAGCAGCTTCACGGAGGACACTGAAGCTTTCTTT
TRBV7-9	TRBJ1-2	-	TRBD1	CASSPGQKNGYTF	TGTGCCAGCAGCCCGGGACAGAAGAATGGCTACACCTTC
TRBV9	TRBJ1-3	-	-	CASSGYTIYF	TGTGCCAGCAGCGGGTACACCATATATTTT
TRBV7-9	TRBJ1-2	many	-	CASSLVPEMARFYGYTF	TGTGCCAGCAGCTTAGTGCCGGAGATGGCCAGATTCTATGGCTACACCTTC
TRBV11-2	TRBJ1-1	-	-	CASSPLEGLSNTEAFF	TGTGCCAGCAGCCCCCTAGAGGGTTTGTCGAACACTGAAGCTTTCTTT
TRBV5-4	TRBJ1-4	once	-	CASSSLWGEKLFF	TGTGCCAGCAGCTCCCTTTGGGGGGAAAAACTGTTTTTT
TRBV28	TRBJ2-2	-	-	CASRGVAPGELFF	TGTGCCAGCCGGGGAGTAGCCCCCGGGGAGCTGTTTTTT
TRBV12-3/TRBV12-4	TRBJ2-7	-	TRBD2	CASSPTLAGGTGGLYF	TGTGCCAGCAGTCCCACACTAGCGGGAGGCACCGGCGGGCTGTACTTC
TRBV6-1	TRBJ1-5	many	-	CASSERGYSNQPQHF	TGTGCCAGCAGTGAAAGGGGCTATAGCAATCAGCCCCAGCATTTT
TRBV7-2	TRBJ2-7	-	-	CASSLRQGEAYEQYF	TGTGCCAGCAGCTTACGGCAGGGTGAAGCCTACGAGCAGTACTTC
TRBV7-9	TRBJ2-7	many	-	CASSLAHVESSVNYEQYF	TGTGCCAGCAGCTTAGCGCACGTTGAGTCTAGCGTTAACTACGAGCAGTACTTC
TRBV27	TRBJ2-6	many	-	CASSRRDTVSGANVLTF	TGTGCCAGCAGTCGACGGGACACAGTCTCTGGGGCCAACGTCCTGACTTTC
TRBV2	TRBJ2-7	-	TRBD1	CASSSPGGPYEQYF	TGTGCCAGCTCCTCACCAGGGGGCCCCTACGAGCAGTACTTC
TRBV7-6	TRBJ1-5	-	-	CASSPRTSGRAGTQHF	TGTGCCAGCAGCCCACGGACTAGCGGGAGGGCCGGGACCCAGCATTTT
TRBV19	TRBJ1-1	many	-	CASRGAGTTEAFF	TGTGCCAGTAGAGGAGCAGGGACCACTGAAGCTTTCTTT
TRBV7-9	TRBJ1-5	-	TRBD1	CASSFGTAAQHF	TGTGCCAGCAGCTTTGGGACAGCAGCCCAGCATTTT
TRBV7-9	TRBJ2-7	few	TRBD2	CASSWTSGRAYEQYF	TGTGCCAGCAGCTGGACTAGCGGGAGGGCCTACGAGCAGTACTTC
TRBV19	TRBJ1-1	many	TRBD1	CASSLGQLHNTEAFF	TGTGCCAGTAGTTTGGGACAGCTTCATAACACTGAAGCTTTCTTT
TRBV28	TRBJ2-5	-	TRBD1	CASRRTGGRETQYF	TGTGCCAGCAGGAGGACAGGGGGCAGGGAGACCCAGTACTTC
TRBV28	TRBJ1-5	-	-	CASIQEDQPQHF	TGTGCCAGCATCCAGGAGGATCAGCCCCAGCATTTT
TRBV12-3/TRBV12-4	TRBJ2-1	many	-	CASIGLAREGYNEQFF	TGTGCCAGCATCGGTCTAGCGAGGGAAGGCTACAATGAGCAGTTCTTC
TRBV20-1	TRBJ2-5	-	TRBD1	CSAKGQASVETQYF	TGCAGTGCTAAGGGACAGGCGAGCGTGGAGACCCAGTACTTC
TRBV4-1	TRBJ2-5	many	-	CASSQERAEETQYF	TGCGCCAGCAGCCAAGAACGAGCGGAAGAGACCCAGTACTTC
TRBV7-8	TRBJ1-1	many	TRBD1	CASSLTGADTEAFF	TGTGCCAGCAGCCTTACAGGGGCCGACACTGAAGCTTTCTTT
TRBV6-6	TRBJ2-5	many	TRBD2	CASSYGLAGGETQYF	TGTGCCAGCAGTTACGGACTAGCGGGAGGAGAGACCCAGTACTTC
TRBV20-1	TRBJ1-1	many	-	CSVPGPLFEAFF	TGCAGTGTCCCGGGACCGCTCTTTGAAGCTTTCTTT
TRBV7-9	TRBJ1-2	-	-	CASSSRYMGLAGGDYGYTF	TGTGCCAGCAGCTCAAGATACATGGGACTAGCGGGAGGCGACTATGGCTACACCTTC
TRBV20-1	TRBJ2-7	many	-	CSASPGAVDYEQYF	TGCAGTGCAAGCCCGGGAGCCGTCGACTACGAGCAGTACTTC
TRBV14	TRBJ2-5	-	-	CASSQGFGTQETQYF	TGTGCCAGCAGCCAAGGATTTGGGACTCAAGAGACCCAGTACTTC
TRBV15	TRBJ1-4	-	-	CATSTQNLAGEKLFF	TGTGCCACCAGTACACAAAATCTGGCAGGTGAAAAACTGTTTTTT
TRBV7-9	TRBJ2-7	many	-	CASSLGSAGSGEQYF	TGTGCCAGCAGCTTAGGTTCGGCAGGTTCTGGTGAGCAGTACTTC
TRBV10-2	TRBJ1-6	-	TRBD1	CASSPDRGLDSPLHF	TGCGCCAGCAGCCCTGACAGGGGTCTTGATTCACCCCTCCACTTT
TRBV20-1	TRBJ1-1	-	-	CSARGRGKNTEAFF	TGCAGTGCTAGGGGCAGGGGTAAGAACACTGAAGCTTTCTTT
TRBV15	TRBJ1-1	many	-	CATSSPGVNTEAFF	TGTGCCACCAGCAGCCCAGGGGTGAACACTGAAGCTTTCTTT
TRBV29-1	TRBJ2-5	-	-	CSAVEGFETQYF	TGCAGCGCCGTCGAGGGGTTTGAGACCCAGTACTTC